The rows below give T cell receptor beta chains drawn from one sample of a study of T cell clusters in autoimmune cytopenias. Each CDR3 protein gets one entry in TCRdb, which reprocessed the multiplex PCR reads and gives no DNA. The listing records about 3,000 distinct CDR3 sequences. This sample was shared with a second study, whose subject was T cell repertoires in aging, cancer and after chemotherapy.

The sample consisted of peripheral blood. The receptors here all came from a human donor in good health. The CDR3 runs from the conserved cysteine through the conserved F or W. Clone size, where shown, is once, few, many, or a class for clones that have expanded.

V,J,size,CDR3
TRBV5-1,TRBJ2-7,NA,CASSLAENPYEQYF
TRBV6-1,TRBJ1-6,medium-sized,CASRGGGLSYNSPLHF
TRBV19,TRBJ2-1,medium-sized,CASSKKRGGPNEQFF
TRBV30,TRBJ2-2,large,CAWTGTMNTGELFF
TRBV4-2,TRBJ1-2,medium-sized,CASSQEADKNYGYTF
TRBV27,TRBJ2-7,NA,CASSPGQGSEQYF
TRBV7-9,TRBJ1-4,medium-sized,CASSGQGEKLFF
TRBV30,TRBJ2-3,medium-sized,CAWSVTRTPGTFTDTQYF
TRBV6-2/TRBV6-3,TRBJ1-2,medium-sized,CASRTQTGGLYGYTF
TRBV6-5,TRBJ2-3,medium-sized,CASSRRAGGTDTQYF
TRBV5-1,TRBJ2-5,medium-sized,CASSFESRQGAQTQYF
TRBV5-1,TRBJ2-5,medium-sized,CASSLLTGQETQYF
TRBV5-1,TRBJ2-3,NA,CASSLAGGAGGLGDTQYF
TRBV5-4,TRBJ2-5,medium-sized,CASSLRAEGETQYF
TRBV10-3,TRBJ1-1,NA,CAISDPGGNTEAFF
TRBV6-1,TRBJ2-3,medium-sized,CASSGGTDTDTQYF
TRBV27,TRBJ2-3,medium-sized,CASRKYGQGADTQYF
TRBV11-2,TRBJ2-2,NA,CASSLDQTGELFF
TRBV6-5,TRBJ2-1,NA,CASSEALGGRCYNEQFF
TRBV4-1,TRBJ2-2,NA,CASSQAFPGQANTGELFF
TRBV27,TRBJ2-5,medium-sized,CASSSRQGAETQYF
TRBV5-1,TRBJ2-5,NA,CASSFSGSGETQYF
TRBV5-1,TRBJ1-5,medium-sized,CASSLEGTGPQPQHF
TRBV19,TRBJ1-5,medium-sized,CASTTLRGRGSNQPQHF
TRBV6-1,TRBJ1-1,medium-sized,CASRTRQGRTEAFF
TRBV5-1,TRBJ1-3,NA,CASSSDSSGNTIYF